This T cell receptor beta chain originates from a study of cytomegalovirus exposure and HLA in healthy donors. The PCR had 60 Vbeta and 13 Jbeta primers. Measured with immunoSEQ multiplex PCR; TCRdb has only the in-frame clones, and not every one. The sample has about 190,000 clones, more than 70% seen once. Trimming took off 0 bases at V and 4 bases at J, with 12 bases between the two ends. The germline V gene encodes CDR1 MNHEY and CDR2 SVGAGI. This CDR3 comprises 16 residues. The chain joins TRBV6-5 to TRBJ2-2, with D tentatively TRBD2 (6 bases). Sequences were obtained from PBMCs. The source is a boy younger than 18 in good health and CMV-seronegative. The CDR3 DNA reads as TGTGCCAGCAGTTACTCAGGTAGCGGAGTCACCGGGGAGCTGTTTTTT. It translates to CASSYSGSGVTGELFF.